These 18 T cell receptor beta chains share one sample of origin, sequenced in a study. One entry per CDR3 protein, called by TCRdb with MiXCR from the RT-PCR reads. The sample holds about 700,000 distinct CDR3 sequences, around 14% seen once. Sequencing was carried out using memory CD4+ T cells from blood. The receptors were gathered from a female donor in good health, serving as a healthy control.

The sample holds a few counts of this clonotype. The V call is TRBV18, the J call TRBJ2-3; D is unclear. This CDR3 spans 14 amino acids. Per the germline V gene, CDR1 is KGHSH and CDR2 is LQKENI. V lost 2 bases and J lost 2, with 8 bases in between. The CDR3, as DNA: TGTGCCAGCTCACCAGGCCCCCCCACAGATACGCAGTATTTT. Its translation: CASSPGPPTDTQYF. Variable domain in full (rest from reference TRBV18 and TRBJ2-3): NAGVMQNPRHLVRRRGQEARLRCSPMKGHSHVYWYRQLPEEGLKFMVYLQKENIIDESGMPKERFSAEFPKEGPSILRIQQVVRGDSAAYFCASSPGPPTDTQYFGPGTRLTVL.

This clonotype was found many times. The chain combines TRBV20-1 with TRBJ2-1; the match to TRBD2 covers 8 bases. Germline CDR1 is DFQATT and CDR2 is SNEGSKA (reference sequence). V gave up 6 bases and J gave up 4 bases; unmatched junction bases: 14. CDR3 length equals 16 residues. CDR3 DNA sequence: TGCAGTGCCACGGGCCTACTAGCGGAGAGTTACAATGAGCAGTTCTTC. Translation: CSATGLLAESYNEQFF.

V is TRBV27 and J is TRBJ2-1; the match to TRBD2 covers 12 bases. Trimming at V came to 2 bases and at J to 15 bases, leaving 5 bases not matched to a gene. This CDR3 comprises 13 residues. Per the germline V gene, CDR1 is MNHEY and CDR2 is SMNVEV (reference sequence). Here the CDR3 reads CASSLVTSGGLFF. In nucleotides, the CDR3 is TGTGCCAGCAGTTTAGTTACTAGCGGGGGGCTGTTCTTC.

As to this clonotype: A much larger clone differs from this one at a single base, so this may be a read error. This CDR3 is CASSRNRDRRESFF. The CDR3 DNA sequence: TGCGCCAGCAGCCGGAACCGGGACAGGCGTGAATCTTTCTTT. The V gene is TRBV4-3, the J gene TRBJ1-1; TRBD1 matches 8 bases. This CDR3 spans 14 amino acids. The germline V gene has CDR1 LGHNA and CDR2 YSLEER.

The chain carries TRBV20-1 and TRBJ1-1; no definite D call. The length of the CDR3 is 13 residues. Per germline, CDR1 DFQATT and CDR2 SNEGSKA (reference sequence). Trimming removed 4 bases from V and 1 base from J, with 10 bases in between. CDR3 protein: CSATRFENTEAFF. DNA of the CDR3: TGCAGTGCTACCCGATTCGAGAACACTGAAGCTTTCTTT.

This clonotype was recorded many times. The rearrangement links TRBV10-3 to TRBJ2-3, with TRBD2 identical over 14 bases. This CDR3 comprises 16 residues. Germline-derived CDR1 and CDR2 are ENHRY and SYGVKD. V lost 6 bases, J lost 2 bases, and 4 bases stayed unmatched. The CDR3 loop is CAISPGLAGDTDTQYF. The CDR3 DNA reads TGTGCCATCAGCCCGGGACTAGCGGGAGACACAGATACGCAGTATTTT.

CDR3 region: CASSREPSTDTQYF. Here the CDR3 DNA reads TGTGCCAGCAGCCGGGAGCCCAGCACAGATACGCAGTATTTT. V gene TRBV6-6 combines with J gene TRBJ2-3; a weak D match, TRBD2 (6 bases). The length of the CDR3 is 14 residues. Trimming pared 6 bases from V and 0 bases from J, leaving 10 bases between. CDR1 and CDR2 from the germline V gene are MNHNY and SVGAGI (reference sequence).

This clonotype was picked up a small number of times. This chain uses TRBV7-3 with TRBJ2-2; 10 bases map to TRBD2. Germline-derived CDR1 and CDR2 are SGHTA and FQGTGA. Germline trimming cut 1 base from V and 4 bases from J; bases unmatched to any gene: 9. CDR3 length: 18 amino acids. CDR3 nucleotides: TGTGCCAGCAGCTTAAGGCCCGGGGCTAGCGGGAGCACCGGGGAGCTGTTTTTT. Translated, it gives CASSLRPGASGSTGELFF. Together with reference TRBV7-3 and TRBJ2-2, the CDR3 gives the full variable domain: GAGVSQTPSNKVTEKGKYVELRCDPISGHTALYWYRQSLGQGPEFLIYFQGTGAADDSGLPNDRFFAVRPEGSVSTLKIQRTERGDSAVYLCASSLRPGASGSTGELFFGEGSRLTVL.

The chain uses TRBV30 and TRBJ2-2; D is undetermined. The CDR3 runs to 14 residues. Trimming shortened V by 0 bases and J by 3 bases, and 8 bases separated the two germline ends. The germline CDR1 and CDR2 sequences are GTSNPN and SVGIG (reference sequence). CDR3 residues: CAWSVNGYTGELFF. CDR3 nucleotides: TGTGCCTGGAGTGTAAACGGGTACACCGGGGAGCTGTTTTTT.

The V call is TRBV4-1, the J call TRBJ2-7; the D gene is possibly TRBD1 (5 bases). Trimming removed 5 bases from V and 3 bases from J, with 11 bases in between. This CDR3 is built from 13 residues. CDR1 and CDR2 from the germline V gene are MGHRA and YSYEKL. CDR3 nucleotide sequence: TGCGCCAGCAGCTATGGACAACTCTACGAGCAGTACTTC. This codes for CASSYGQLYEQYF.

V and J are TRBV15 and TRBJ1-4, with TRBD1 matching 7 bases. V trimming: 0 bases; J trimming: 7 bases; junction bases outside the gene matches: 5. The CDR3 length is 15 residues. CDR1 and CDR2 (germline): LNHNV, YYDKDF (reference sequence). The CDR3 DNA reads as TGTGCCACCAGCAGAGATCGGCCAGGGGGTGAAAAACTGTTTTTT. Protein: CATSRDRPGGEKLFF.

This clonotype appeared many times. This chain connects TRBV29-1 to TRBJ2-3; 9 bases map to TRBD1. From germline, CDR1 is SQVTM and CDR2 ANQGSEA. V was pared by 1 base and J by 1 base, with 0 bases of the junction left unmatched. The CDR3 extends over 14 amino acids. The CDR3 nucleotides are TGCAGCGTTGAAGGGACAGGGGGCACAGATACGCAGTATTTT. It codes for CSVEGTGGTDTQYF.

The V call is TRBV27, the J call TRBJ2-1; D remains unclear. Germline V gene lookup returns CDR1 MNHEY and CDR2 SMNVEV (reference sequence). The CDR3 is 12 residues long. The ends were cut back, 6 bases at V and 9 bases at J, with 12 bases in the middle. The chain's CDR3 is CASSYTFGEQFF. CDR3 DNA: TGTGCCAGCAGCTATACCTTTGGTGAGCAGTTCTTC.

The V gene is TRBV3-1, the J gene TRBJ1-1, with D possibly being TRBD1 (5 bases). Per germline, CDR1 LGHDT and CDR2 YNNKEL (reference sequence). V dropped 6 bases and J dropped 6 bases, with 20 bases sitting between them. The CDR3 has 15 residues. The CDR3 spells CASRLGTVRVSEAFF. In DNA, the CDR3 is TGTGCCAGCAGACTGGGGACCGTCCGGGTGTCTGAAGCTTTCTTT.

This chain links TRBV10-3 with TRBJ1-5; D is perhaps TRBD1 (5 bases). Between the trimmed V and J ends, which lost 2 bases and 8 bases, there was a span of 7 bases. This CDR3 has 12 residues. The germline V gene encodes CDR1 ENHRY and CDR2 SYGVKD. Here the CDR3 DNA reads TGTGCCATCAGTGAGGTGGGGGAGCCCCAGCATTTT. It specifies CAISEVGEPQHF.

J is TRBJ2-5 and V is TRBV5-1; D may be TRBD1 or TRBD2 (6 bases each). Germline V CDR1 and CDR2: SGHRS, YFSETQ. Trimming shortened V by 4 bases and J by 1 base, and 8 bases separated the two germline ends. This CDR3 spans 13 amino acids. The CDR3 reads CASSRGPQETQYF. The CDR3, as DNA: TGCGCCAGCAGCCGGGGGCCCCAAGAGACCCAGTACTTC. The full variable domain, its missing parts supplied by reference TRBV5-1 and TRBJ2-5, is KAGVTQTPRYLIKTRGQQVTLSCSPISGHRSVSWYQQTPGQGLQFLFEYFSETQRNKGNFPGRFSGRQFSNSRSEMNVSTLELGDSALYLCASSRGPQETQYFGPGTRLLVL.

This clonotype was counted at least ten times. The chain recombines TRBV29-1 with TRBJ1-3, with TRBD1 matching over 7 bases. V lost 6 bases to trimming and J lost 0 bases; unmatched junction nucleotides: 2. The CDR3 is 13 residues long. CDR1 and CDR2 (germline): SQVTM, ANQGSEA. The CDR3 DNA reads as TGCAGCGTGGGACAGAGCTCTGGAAACACCATATATTTT. Translation: CSVGQSSGNTIYF.

This clonotype was detected ten times or more. The genes are TRBV29-1 and TRBJ2-3; 7 bases map to TRBD2. This CDR3 is 18 amino acids long. Trimming took 1 base from V and 3 from J; bases not matched to a gene: 16. CDR1 and CDR2 (germline): SQVTM, ANQGSEA. CDR3 DNA: TGCAGCGTTGAAGGAGATCTAGGACTAGGGGTAGCGACAGATACGCAGTATTTT. Encoded protein: CSVEGDLGLGVATDTQYF.